This T cell receptor (beta chain) derives from a study of cytomegalovirus exposure and HLA in healthy donors. Study overall: An earlier analysis identified approximately 110 million unique TCR beta sequences in approximately 190 million T cells.

About this clone itself: Its antigen is unidentified.

There are 12 residues in the CDR3. The germline V gene has CDR1 SGHTA and CDR2 FQGNSA. Trimming removed 0 bases at V and 8 bases at J, with 7 bases between. The PCR had 60 Vbeta and 13 Jbeta primers. TCRdb's copy holds only in-frame clones and misses some; the assay was immunoSEQ multiplex PCR. The sample consists of roughly 100,000 clones, 83% of them appearing once. Study-level points and caveats: In vitro data verified a few CMV-associated chains as specific for CMV antigens. It is likely that the observed cluster of highly shared sequence variants was a sequencing artifact.

This TCR derives from a young man in good health and CMV-seronegative. Sequencing input: PBMCs. The chain is built from TRBV7-2 and TRBJ1-1; D possibly corresponds to TRBD1 (6 bases). The CDR3 loop is CASSLAGGEAFF. CDR3 coding DNA: TGTGCCAGCAGCTTAGCAGGGGGAGAAGCTTTCTTT.